The subject of this entry is one T cell receptor (beta chain). The CDR3 has 13 amino acids. Germline V gene data show CDR1 as MNHEY and CDR2 as SVGEGT. V was shortened by 5 bases and J by 5 bases, with 12 bases between the two germline ends. This record belongs to a study of blood T cell repertoires in COVID-19. The data were produced by immunoSEQ multiplex PCR, yet TCRdb's version contains in-frame clones alone and is incomplete. The sample consists of around 80,000 clones, 85% of them appearing once. The clonotype originates from a middle-aged man with COVID-19, enrolled during active disease. The rearrangement uses TRBV6-2 or TRBV6-3 and TRBJ1-2, with a possible D match to TRBD1 (5 bases). The sample comprised peripheral blood. The CDR3 region is CASSPDTVYGYTF. CDR3 sequence (DNA): TGTGCCAGCAGTCCGGACACCGTTTATGGCTACACCTTC.